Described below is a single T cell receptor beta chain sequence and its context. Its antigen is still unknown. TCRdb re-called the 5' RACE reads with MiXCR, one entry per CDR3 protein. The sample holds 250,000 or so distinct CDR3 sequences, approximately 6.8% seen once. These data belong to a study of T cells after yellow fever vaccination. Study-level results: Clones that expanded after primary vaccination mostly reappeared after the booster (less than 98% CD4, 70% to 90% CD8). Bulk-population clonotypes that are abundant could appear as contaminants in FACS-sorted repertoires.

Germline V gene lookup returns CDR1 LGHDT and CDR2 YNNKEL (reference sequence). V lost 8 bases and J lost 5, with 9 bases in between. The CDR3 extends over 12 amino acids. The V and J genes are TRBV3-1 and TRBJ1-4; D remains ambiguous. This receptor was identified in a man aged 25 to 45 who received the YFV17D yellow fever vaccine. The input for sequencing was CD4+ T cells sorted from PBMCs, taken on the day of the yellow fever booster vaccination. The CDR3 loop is CASGQPNEKLFF. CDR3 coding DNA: TGTGCCAGCGGTCAGCCGAATGAAAAACTGTTTTTT.